Below are 10 T cell receptor beta chains sequenced from a single sample in a study of T-cell reconstitution after alpha-beta-depleted transplantation in children. A library of TCRbeta sequences, prepared with unique molecular identifiers, was generated. A single record per CDR3 protein comes from TCRdb applying MiXCR to the PCR reads. The sample shows a few hundred thousand distinct CDR3 sequences, about 9.2% of them seen only once. The source material was PBMCs from the stem cell graft donor, sampled from the stem cell graft. The receptors here all came from a human donor who donated a stem cell graft to a child with acute lymphoblastic leukemia.

The chain joins TRBV29-1 to TRBJ2-7, with 8 bases that match TRBD1. The CDR3 is made up of 13 amino acids. From germline, CDR1 is SQVTM and CDR2 ANQGSEA. The V segment lost 3 bases and the J segment 5 bases; nucleotides outside the gene matches: 6. The CDR3 region is CSVETGVYDEQYF. DNA of the CDR3: TGCAGCGTTGAGACAGGGGTGTATGACGAGCAGTACTTC.

This clonotype was observed a few times. The V call is TRBV6-2 or TRBV6-3, the J call TRBJ2-1, with 8 nucleotides matching TRBD1. The CDR3 spans 13 residues. Germline values: CDR1 MNHEY, CDR2 SVGEGT. V lost 7 bases, J lost 7 bases, and 6 bases stayed unmatched. CDR3 sequence (DNA): TGTGCCAGCATAGGGACAGGCGGGAATGAGCAGTTCTTC. This gives the protein CASIGTGGNEQFF.

This sequence joins TRBV6-1 and TRBJ2-3, with 10 bases that match TRBD1. The CDR3 is 15 residues long. CDR1 and CDR2 (germline): MNHNS, SASEGT. The J segment lost 4 bases and the V segment lost 6 bases, leaving 7 bases of the junction unmatched. For the CDR3, the DNA is TGTGCCAGCAGCAAGACAGGGGGCGCCCCAGATACGCAGTATTTT. This sequence encodes CASSKTGGAPDTQYF.

The chain is built from TRBV12-3 or TRBV12-4 and TRBJ2-4; D might be TRBD1 or TRBD2, each matching 6 bases. The CDR3 covers 13 residues. Trimming removed 7 bases from V and 6 bases from J, with 13 bases in between. In DNA, the CDR3 is TGTGCCAGCACCAAGGGGGGCCGAAACATTCAGTACTTC. Its translation is CASTKGGRNIQYF.

A few counts support this clonotype. The chain links TRBV6-1 to TRBJ1-2; possible D gene TRBD1, 6 bases. The CDR3 runs 15 residues. CDR1 is MNHNS, CDR2 SASEGT, per germline. V dropped 0 bases and J dropped 13 bases, with 21 bases sitting between them. The CDR3 here is CASSEALFGRTVPTF. CDR3 DNA: TGTGCCAGCAGTGAAGCTTTATTCGGACGGACAGTTCCCACCTTC.

The table lists this clonotype with many counts. The chain has TRBV3-1 and TRBJ2-3, with a tentative D call TRBD2 (5 bases). The CDR3 is made up of 14 amino acids. Germline V gives CDR1 LGHDT, CDR2 YNNKEL (reference sequence). With 4 bases removed from V and 2 bases from J, the gap between germline ends came to 10 bases. This CDR3 reads CASSPRTYTDTQYF. DNA for the CDR3: TGTGCCAGCAGCCCCAGGACTTACACAGATACGCAGTATTTT.

This chain connects TRBV5-1 to TRBJ1-1; 10 nucleotides line up with TRBD1. Germline CDR1 SGHRS, CDR2 YFSETQ. The CDR3 contains 16 residues. J was trimmed by 1 base and V by 0 bases; bases with no gene match: 3. This chain's CDR3 is CASSLGQGARNTEAFF. Here the CDR3 DNA reads TGCGCCAGCAGCTTGGGACAGGGGGCTCGGAACACTGAAGCTTTCTTT.

V gene TRBV5-1 combines with J gene TRBJ2-2, with unresolved D. Deletions cut 4 bases from V and 8 bases from J, with 9 bases between. The CDR3 covers 12 residues. Germline assignment: CDR1 SGHRS and CDR2 YFSETQ. CDR3 sequence reads: CASSPTPGELFF. In DNA form, the CDR3 reads TGCGCCAGCAGCCCTACCCCTGGGGAGCTGTTTTTT.

This clonotype was counted at least ten times. The rearrangement joins TRBV27 to TRBJ2-2; D is unresolved. The germline V and J ends were trimmed by 7 bases and 3 bases, with 12 bases remaining between them. Per the germline V gene, CDR1 is MNHEY and CDR2 is SMNVEV (reference sequence). The CDR3 totals 14 residues. As DNA, the CDR3 is TGTGCCAGCACCAAACGGGCCGACACCGGGGAGCTGTTTTTT. Translation: CASTKRADTGELFF.

This clonotype was counted ten times or more. The J gene is TRBJ1-5, the V gene TRBV29-1, with D hard to call. The CDR3 extends over 13 amino acids. The germline V gene encodes CDR1 SQVTM and CDR2 ANQGSEA. Trimming shortened V by 7 bases and J by 4 bases, and 14 bases separated the two germline ends. CDR3 protein: CSAGSGRNQPQHF. Here the CDR3 DNA reads TGCAGCGCCGGGTCGGGGAGGAATCAGCCCCAGCATTTT.